Listed below are T cell receptor beta chains from one sample, sequenced in a study of cytomegalovirus exposure and HLA in healthy donors. Libraries were prepared by immunoSEQ multiplex PCR; TCRdb keeps only in-frame clonotypes and omits some of them. The sample lists about 55,000 clones; roughly 74% were seen once. Material: PBMCs. The receptors shown here come from a man aged 35-49 years in good health and CMV-seropositive. Each CDR3 is given with its conserved first and last residue. D genes are given only for firm matches. The listing skips clone size in some rows; elsewhere it reads once, few, many or a size class.

V gene: TRBV7-9
CDR3 length: 11
clone size: -
D gene: -
J gene: TRBJ1-1
CDR3 protein: CASRGLNKAFF
CDR3 DNA: TGTGCCAGCAGGGGGCTAAACAAAGCTTTCTTT

V gene: TRBV27
CDR3 length: 15
clone size: -
D gene: -
J gene: TRBJ1-5
CDR3 protein: CASSEGQYSNQPQHF
CDR3 DNA: TGTGCCAGCAGTGAGGGACAATATAGCAATCAGCCCCAGCATTTT

V gene: TRBV7-2
CDR3 length: 13
clone size: -
D gene: -
J gene: TRBJ2-1
CDR3 protein: CASSQDSGDEQFF
CDR3 DNA: TGTGCCAGCAGCCAGGACTCCGGGGATGAGCAGTTCTTC

V gene: TRBV4-3
CDR3 length: 15
clone size: few
D gene: TRBD2
J gene: TRBJ2-7
CDR3 protein: CASSQDRGGLREQYF
CDR3 DNA: TGCGCCAGCAGCCAAGATCGCGGGGGGCTCCGCGAGCAGTACTTC

V gene: TRBV2
CDR3 length: 13
clone size: -
D gene: TRBD1
J gene: TRBJ1-4
CDR3 protein: CASRRDRGEKLFF
CDR3 DNA: TGTGCCAGCAGGCGCGACAGGGGCGAAAAACTGTTTTTT

V gene: TRBV29-1
CDR3 length: 13
clone size: -
D gene: -
J gene: TRBJ2-7
CDR3 protein: CSSSGTGGDEQYF
CDR3 DNA: TGCAGCTCCTCCGGGACGGGGGGCGACGAGCAGTACTTC

V gene: TRBV5-6
CDR3 length: 15
clone size: -
D gene: -
J gene: TRBJ1-3
CDR3 protein: CASSLGTISGNTIYF
CDR3 DNA: TGTGCCAGCAGCTTGGGGACAATCTCTGGAAACACCATATATTTT

V gene: TRBV2
CDR3 length: 14
clone size: -
D gene: TRBD1
J gene: TRBJ1-4
CDR3 protein: CASSFRGLQEKLFF
CDR3 DNA: TGTGCCAGCAGTTTCAGGGGGCTCCAGGAAAAACTGTTTTTT

V gene: TRBV6-1
CDR3 length: 15
clone size: -
D gene: TRBD1
J gene: TRBJ1-1
CDR3 protein: CASSDTGQGDTEAFF
CDR3 DNA: TGTGCCAGCAGTGATACGGGACAGGGAGATACTGAGGCTTTCTTT

V gene: TRBV4-1
CDR3 length: 14
clone size: -
D gene: -
J gene: TRBJ2-7
CDR3 protein: CASSQVQATYEQYF
CDR3 DNA: TGCGCCAGCAGCCAAGTGCAGGCTACCTACGAGCAGTACTTC

V gene: TRBV5-4
CDR3 length: 14
clone size: -
D gene: -
J gene: TRBJ2-7
CDR3 protein: CASSQRDRSYEQYF
CDR3 DNA: TGTGCCAGCAGCCAGCGGGACAGGTCCTACGAGCAGTACTTC

V gene: TRBV6-1
CDR3 length: 13
clone size: -
D gene: -
J gene: TRBJ2-1
CDR3 protein: CASTGLGRHEQFF
CDR3 DNA: TGTGCCAGTACAGGGTTGGGGAGACATGAGCAGTTCTTC

V gene: TRBV6-5
CDR3 length: 15
clone size: once
D gene: TRBD1
J gene: TRBJ1-1
CDR3 protein: CASTRTGGIGTEAFF
CDR3 DNA: TGTGCCAGCACCCGGACAGGGGGAATAGGGACTGAAGCTTTCTTT

V gene: TRBV5-4
CDR3 length: 14
clone size: few
D gene: -
J gene: TRBJ2-7
CDR3 protein: CASSSGTGFFEQYF
CDR3 DNA: TGTGCCAGCAGCTCCGGCACAGGGTTTTTCGAGCAGTACTTC

V gene: TRBV29-1
CDR3 length: 15
clone size: few
D gene: -
J gene: TRBJ2-1
CDR3 protein: CSVEDPRTGLTEQFF
CDR3 DNA: TGCAGCGTTGAGGACCCCCGCACCGGACTCACCGAGCAGTTCTTC

V gene: TRBV6-5
CDR3 length: 13
clone size: many
D gene: -
J gene: TRBJ1-4
CDR3 protein: CASSFGGGEKLFF
CDR3 DNA: TGTGCCAGCAGTTTTGGGGGGGGTGAAAAACTGTTTTTT

V gene: TRBV5-1
CDR3 length: 15
clone size: -
D gene: TRBD1
J gene: TRBJ2-1
CDR3 protein: CASSGDRVGYNEQFF
CDR3 DNA: TGCGCCAGCAGCGGAGACAGGGTTGGTTACAATGAGCAGTTCTTC

V gene: TRBV7-8
CDR3 length: 14
clone size: -
D gene: -
J gene: TRBJ1-4
CDR3 protein: CASSIQGANEKLFF
CDR3 DNA: TGTGCCAGCAGCATCCAAGGGGCTAATGAAAAACTGTTTTTT

V gene: TRBV5-1
CDR3 length: 16
clone size: -
D gene: -
J gene: TRBJ2-3
CDR3 protein: CASSLGRGLDTDTQYF
CDR3 DNA: TGCGCCAGCAGCCTGGGGCGGGGGCTGGACACAGATACGCAGTATTTT

V gene: TRBV7-2
CDR3 length: 17
clone size: -
D gene: -
J gene: TRBJ2-2
CDR3 protein: CASSDTWGGQNTGELFF
CDR3 DNA: TGTGCCAGCAGTGATACTTGGGGGGGCCAGAACACCGGGGAGCTGTTTTTT

V gene: TRBV2
CDR3 length: 15
clone size: -
D gene: -
J gene: TRBJ1-1
CDR3 protein: CASAPMTQGNTEAFF
CDR3 DNA: TGTGCCAGCGCCCCCATGACTCAGGGGAACACTGAAGCTTTCTTT

V gene: TRBV29-1
CDR3 length: 21
clone size: -
D gene: TRBD1
J gene: TRBJ2-2
CDR3 protein: CSVEFGLGQRTMEAWGGELFF
CDR3 DNA: TGCAGCGTTGAATTTGGCCTGGGACAGCGGACGATGGAGGCGTGGGGCGGGGAGCTGTTTTTT

V gene: TRBV25-1
CDR3 length: 12
clone size: -
D gene: TRBD1
J gene: TRBJ1-2
CDR3 protein: CASMSTGGGYTF
CDR3 DNA: TGTGCCAGCATGTCTACAGGGGGTGGCTACACCTTC

V gene: TRBV7-3
CDR3 length: 14
clone size: -
D gene: -
J gene: TRBJ1-2
CDR3 protein: CASSRTGDNYGYTF
CDR3 DNA: TGTGCCAGCAGTAGAACAGGCGATAACTATGGCTACACCTTC

V gene: TRBV27
CDR3 length: 14
clone size: -
D gene: -
J gene: TRBJ1-2
CDR3 protein: CASSFRGGVYGYTF
CDR3 DNA: TGTGCCAGCAGTTTTAGGGGAGGGGTCTATGGCTACACCTTC

V gene: TRBV9
CDR3 length: 13
clone size: -
D gene: TRBD2
J gene: TRBJ2-3
CDR3 protein: CASSVRGTDTQYF
CDR3 DNA: TGTGCCAGCAGCGTGCGGGGGACAGATACGCAGTATTTT

V gene: TRBV30
CDR3 length: 15
clone size: -
D gene: TRBD2
J gene: TRBJ2-7
CDR3 protein: CAWSVPSGGADEQYF
CDR3 DNA: TGTGCCTGGAGTGTACCTAGCGGGGGGGCCGACGAGCAGTACTTC

V gene: TRBV21-1
CDR3 length: 14
clone size: once
D gene: -
J gene: TRBJ1-4
CDR3 protein: CASSKGGLHEKLFF
CDR3 DNA: TGTGCCAGCAGCAAAGGGGGACTGCATGAAAAACTGTTTTTT

V gene: TRBV5-1
CDR3 length: 15
clone size: few
D gene: -
J gene: TRBJ1-1
CDR3 protein: CASKEASRGNTEAFF
CDR3 DNA: TGCGCCAGCAAGGAGGCAAGCAGAGGGAACACTGAAGCTTTCTTT

V gene: TRBV5-6
CDR3 length: 15
clone size: -
D gene: TRBD1
J gene: TRBJ2-1
CDR3 protein: CASSSLLDRGDEQFF
CDR3 DNA: TGTGCCAGCAGCTCCCTTCTGGACAGGGGGGATGAGCAGTTCTTC

V gene: TRBV7-2
CDR3 length: 15
clone size: -
D gene: -
J gene: TRBJ1-1
CDR3 protein: CASRLPATGNTEAFF
CDR3 DNA: TGTGCCAGCAGGCTCCCAGCGACAGGCAACACTGAAGCTTTCTTT

V gene: TRBV29-1
CDR3 length: 13
clone size: -
D gene: TRBD1
J gene: TRBJ1-1
CDR3 protein: CSVGTGLNTEAFF
CDR3 DNA: TGCAGCGTTGGGACAGGCTTGAACACTGAAGCTTTCTTT

V gene: TRBV6-5
CDR3 length: 16
clone size: -
D gene: TRBD1
J gene: TRBJ1-2
CDR3 protein: CASSSGTARRNYGYTF
CDR3 DNA: TGTGCCAGCAGTTCGGGGACAGCAAGACGCAACTATGGCTACACCTTC

V gene: TRBV7-8
CDR3 length: 11
clone size: -
D gene: -
J gene: TRBJ1-1
CDR3 protein: CATYYSAEAFF
CDR3 DNA: TGTGCCACCTATTACAGTGCTGAAGCTTTCTTT

V gene: TRBV25-1
CDR3 length: 14
clone size: once
D gene: -
J gene: TRBJ1-4
CDR3 protein: CATSKNVRVEKLFF
CDR3 DNA: TGTGCCACCTCCAAAAACGTCAGGGTTGAAAAACTGTTTTTT

V gene: TRBV6-1
CDR3 length: 15
clone size: -
D gene: -
J gene: TRBJ2-1
CDR3 protein: CASTRYRSSYNEQFF
CDR3 DNA: TGTGCCAGCACTCGGTACCGAAGCTCCTACAATGAGCAGTTCTTC

V gene: TRBV27
CDR3 length: 17
clone size: -
D gene: TRBD2
J gene: TRBJ2-2
CDR3 protein: CASRDLSVAGKAGELFF
CDR3 DNA: TGTGCCAGCAGGGATCTGTCGGTAGCGGGGAAGGCCGGGGAGCTGTTTTTT

V gene: TRBV14
CDR3 length: 14
clone size: -
D gene: -
J gene: TRBJ2-2
CDR3 protein: CASRRRLGTGELFF
CDR3 DNA: TGTGCCAGCAGGAGGAGGTTAGGCACCGGGGAGCTGTTTTTT

V gene: TRBV5-1
CDR3 length: 16
clone size: -
D gene: TRBD1
J gene: TRBJ1-6
CDR3 protein: CASSSRDRDYNSPLHF
CDR3 DNA: TGCGCCAGCAGCTCTCGAGACAGGGACTATAATTCACCCCTCCACTTT

V gene: TRBV7-9
CDR3 length: 14
clone size: -
D gene: TRBD1
J gene: TRBJ1-1
CDR3 protein: CASSVHRGNTEAFF
CDR3 DNA: TGTGCCAGCAGCGTGCACAGGGGTAACACTGAAGCTTTCTTT